This TCR beta chain was observed in a study of blood T cells in healthy people across ages. With respect to this clonotype: Its antigen remains unknown.

The draw of peripheral blood yielded roughly 10 milliliters from each donor. Total RNA, at least 5.5 micrograms per sample, was extracted from PBMCs. The study's findings and limits: Unsorted PBMC material precluded a definitive naive versus antigen-experienced comparison. Higher naive T cell percentage went strongly together with higher TCR beta diversity.

Germline CDR1 is SGHTA and CDR2 is FQGNSA. The CDR3 loop spans 15 amino acids. Trimming shortened V by 2 bases and J by 7 bases, and 15 bases separated the two germline ends. Combining a sample-barcoded 5' primer with a J-beta primer mix, a second PCR ran for roughly 6 to 12 cycles. MiXCR, applied by TCRdb to the 5' RACE reads, yields one record per CDR3 protein. The table includes 1.8 million or so distinct CDR3 sequences, about two fifths detected once. This receptor was taken from a human donor in good health. The rearrangement uses TRBV7-2 and TRBJ1-5; maybe TRBD1 (6 bases). Sequencing was performed on blood. The CDR3 DNA follows: TGTGCCAGCAGCTTAAGCAGGGTAGGGGGACAGCCCCAGCATTTT. This gives the protein CASSLSRVGGQPQHF.